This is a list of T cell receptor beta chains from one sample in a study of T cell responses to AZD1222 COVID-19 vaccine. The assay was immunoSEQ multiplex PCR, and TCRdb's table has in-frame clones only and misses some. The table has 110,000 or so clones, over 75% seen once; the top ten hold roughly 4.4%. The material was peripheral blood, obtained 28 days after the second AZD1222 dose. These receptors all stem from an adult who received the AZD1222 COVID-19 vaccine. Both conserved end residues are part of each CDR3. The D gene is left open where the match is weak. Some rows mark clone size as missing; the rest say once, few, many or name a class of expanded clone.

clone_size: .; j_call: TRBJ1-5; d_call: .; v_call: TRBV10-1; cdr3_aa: CASRATDTSSQPQHF; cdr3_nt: TGCGCCAGCAGAGCGACAGACACATCAAGTCAGCCCCAGCATTTT
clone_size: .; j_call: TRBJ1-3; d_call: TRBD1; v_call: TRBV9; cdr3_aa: CASSAQGASGNTIYF; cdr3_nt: TGTGCCAGCAGCGCGCAGGGGGCGAGCGGAAACACCATATATTTT
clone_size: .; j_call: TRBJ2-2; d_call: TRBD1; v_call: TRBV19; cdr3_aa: CASKGQGSPGELFF; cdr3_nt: TGTGCCAGTAAAGGACAGGGTTCGCCCGGGGAGCTGTTTTTT
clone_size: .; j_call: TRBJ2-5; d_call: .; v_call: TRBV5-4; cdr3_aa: CASSLDSRRETQYF; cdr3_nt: TGTGCCAGCAGCTTGGATAGCAGGAGAGAGACCCAGTACTTC
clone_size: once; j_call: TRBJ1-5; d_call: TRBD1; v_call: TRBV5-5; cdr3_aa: CASSLDFTGGPVSNQPQHF; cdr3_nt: TGTGCCAGCAGCTTGGATTTTACAGGGGGCCCGGTAAGCAATCAGCCCCAGCATTTT
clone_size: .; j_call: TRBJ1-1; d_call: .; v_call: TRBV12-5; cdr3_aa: CASGLAPLWTEAFF; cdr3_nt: TGTGCTAGTGGTTTGGCTCCTCTGTGGACTGAAGCTTTCTTT
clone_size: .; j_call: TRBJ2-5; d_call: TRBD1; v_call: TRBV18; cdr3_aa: CASSPPGLRTGEETQYF; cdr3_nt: TGTGCCAGCTCACCACCGGGGCTACGGACAGGGGAAGAGACCCAGTACTTC
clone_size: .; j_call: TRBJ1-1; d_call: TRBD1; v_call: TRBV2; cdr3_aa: CASRSRDRGFTEAFF; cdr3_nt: TGTGCCAGCAGAAGTAGGGACAGGGGGTTCACTGAAGCTTTCTTT
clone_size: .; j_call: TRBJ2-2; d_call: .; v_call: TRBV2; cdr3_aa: CASSENGLLTGELFF; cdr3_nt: TGTGCCAGCAGTGAAAACGGACTTTTAACCGGGGAGCTGTTTTTT
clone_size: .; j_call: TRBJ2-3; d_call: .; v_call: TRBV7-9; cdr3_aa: CAMSPGASATDTQYF; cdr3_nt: TGTGCCATGTCGCCCGGGGCTAGCGCAACAGATACGCAGTATTTT
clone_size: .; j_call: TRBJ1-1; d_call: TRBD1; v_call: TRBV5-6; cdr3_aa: CASSLGDRGTEAFF; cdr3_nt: TGTGCCAGCAGCTTGGGGGACAGGGGAACTGAAGCTTTCTTT
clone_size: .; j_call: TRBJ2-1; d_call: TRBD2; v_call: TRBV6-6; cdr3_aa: CASSYEREGPNEQFF; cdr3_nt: TGTGCCAGCAGTTATGAGCGGGAGGGCCCGAATGAGCAGTTCTTC
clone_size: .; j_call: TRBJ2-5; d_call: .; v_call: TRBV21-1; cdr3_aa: CASSKDSSGRADRETQYF; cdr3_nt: TGTGCCAGCAGCAAAGATTCTAGCGGGAGGGCCGATCGAGAGACCCAGTACTTC
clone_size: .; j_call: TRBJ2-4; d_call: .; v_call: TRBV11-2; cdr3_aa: CASSVWTEDIQYF; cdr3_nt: TGTGCCAGCAGCGTTTGGACAGAGGACATTCAGTACTTC
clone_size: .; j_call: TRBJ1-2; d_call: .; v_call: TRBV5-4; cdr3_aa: CASSFPEGGYGYTF; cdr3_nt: TGTGCCAGCAGCTTCCCGGAGGGGGGCTATGGCTACACCTTC
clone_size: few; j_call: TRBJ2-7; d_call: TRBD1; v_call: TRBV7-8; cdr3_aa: CASSKKLTGVYEQYF; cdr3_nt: TGTGCCAGCAGCAAAAAACTGACAGGGGTCTACGAGCAGTACTTC
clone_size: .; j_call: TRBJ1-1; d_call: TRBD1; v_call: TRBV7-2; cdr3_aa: CASSIGQGGTEAFF; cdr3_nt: TGTGCCAGCAGCATAGGACAGGGAGGGACTGAAGCTTTCTTT
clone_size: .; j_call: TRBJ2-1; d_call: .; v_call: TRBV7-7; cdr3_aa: CASSLEMGAHNEQFF; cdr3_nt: TGTGCCAGCAGCTTAGAGATGGGGGCCCACAATGAGCAGTTCTTC
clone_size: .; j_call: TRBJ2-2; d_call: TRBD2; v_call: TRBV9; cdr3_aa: CASSSGTSVNTGELFF; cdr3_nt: TGTGCCAGCAGCTCGGGGACTAGCGTAAACACCGGGGAGCTGTTTTTT
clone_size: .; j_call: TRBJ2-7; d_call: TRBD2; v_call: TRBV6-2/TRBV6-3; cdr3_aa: CASSYALAGPSYEQYF; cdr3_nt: TGTGCCAGCAGTTACGCTCTAGCGGGGCCCTCCTACGAGCAGTACTTC
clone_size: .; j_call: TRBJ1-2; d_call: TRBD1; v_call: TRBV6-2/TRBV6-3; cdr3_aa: CASSNTGTGENYGYTF; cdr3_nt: TGTGCCAGCAGCAATACTGGAACAGGGGAAAACTATGGCTACACCTTC
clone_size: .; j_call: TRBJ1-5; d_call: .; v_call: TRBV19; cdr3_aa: CASTITGLGGNQPQHF; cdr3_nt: TGTGCCAGTACCATCACAGGGCTCGGGGGCAATCAGCCCCAGCATTTT
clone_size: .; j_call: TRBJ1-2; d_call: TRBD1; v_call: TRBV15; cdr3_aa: CATSSMGQGHGYTF; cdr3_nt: TGTGCCACCAGCAGTATGGGACAGGGCCATGGCTACACCTTC
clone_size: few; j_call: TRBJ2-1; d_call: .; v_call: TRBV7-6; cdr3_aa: CASSLAAEINEQFF; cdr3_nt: TGTGCCAGCAGCTTAGCGGCGGAAATCAATGAGCAGTTCTTC
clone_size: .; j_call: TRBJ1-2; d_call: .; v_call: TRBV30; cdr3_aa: CAWSRGYGYTF; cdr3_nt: TGTGCCTGGAGCCGGGGGTATGGCTACACCTTC
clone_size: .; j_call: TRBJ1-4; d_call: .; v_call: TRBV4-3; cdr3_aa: CASSQDPLGSNEKLFF; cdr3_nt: TGCGCCAGCAGCCAAGATCCGCTCGGCTCGAATGAAAAACTGTTTTTT
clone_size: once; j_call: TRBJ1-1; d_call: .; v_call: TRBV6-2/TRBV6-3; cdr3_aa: CASSYESGGTRRDTEAFF; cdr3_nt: TGTGCCAGCAGTTACGAGAGTGGTGGGACCCGCCGTGACACTGAAGCTTTCTTT